These 3 T cell receptor beta chains were all obtained from the same sample, sequenced in a study of blood T cells in healthy people across ages. A second PCR of about 7 to 12 cycles used a sample-barcoded 5' primer and a J-beta primer mix. TCRdb processed the 5' RACE reads anew with MiXCR; each CDR3 protein has one entry. The data contain around 1.5 million distinct CDR3 sequences, 34% of them singletons. The material sequenced was blood. The receptors derive from a woman aged 25 to 45 in good health.

Comments on this clonotype: This sequence may be a read error, since a much larger clone differs from it by one base. V is TRBV12-3 or TRBV12-4 and J is TRBJ1-1; a possible D gene is TRBD1 (6 bases). This CDR3 is 14 amino acids long. Here the CDR3 DNA reads TGTGTCAGCAGTTTTGGGGGGCTGGACACTGAAGCTTTCTTT. Protein sequence: CVSSFGGLDTEAFF.

This sequence joins TRBV10-3 and TRBJ1-2, with a weak D call TRBD1 (5 bases). V was trimmed by 2 bases and J by 5 bases, leaving 12 bases between them. Germline V gene data show CDR1 as ENHRY and CDR2 as SYGVKD. There are 14 residues in the CDR3. CDR3 loop: CAISEEGARYGYTF. DNA for the CDR3: TGTGCCATCAGTGAGGAAGGGGCGAGGTATGGCTACACCTTC.

V and J are TRBV10-2 and TRBJ2-5; D remains ambiguous. Looked up from germline, CDR1 is WSHSY and CDR2 is SAAADI. Trimming took 4 bases from V and 11 from J, leaving 14 bases between them. The CDR3 runs to 12 residues. CDR3 region: CASSVGFNEQYF. In DNA form, the CDR3 reads TGCGCCAGCAGTGTTGGCTTCAATGAGCAGTACTTC.